The rows below give T cell receptor beta chains drawn from one sample of a study of T cell repertoires and HLA-DP antigens. Sequencing used immunoSEQ multiplex PCR; TCRdb keeps in-frame clones, though not all of them. The data show thousands of clones, 70% to 85% seen once. Material for sequencing was CD137- CD4+ T cells from cultured PBMCs. Receptors originate from a man aged 45-65 years in good health and CMV-seronegative. Each CDR3 is given with its conserved first and last residue. The D gene is left open where the match is weak. A clone size is listed for some rows: how often the clone was seen (once, few, many), or a class if it is expanded.

TRBJ2-1 NA NA TRBV28 CASVTSLLNEQFF TGTGCCAGCGTCACTAGCCTACTCAATGAGCAGTTCTTC
TRBJ2-7 NA NA TRBV28 CASSLVLSSYEQYF TGTGCCAGCAGTTTGGTATTGAGCTCCTACGAGCAGTACTTC
TRBJ2-7 NA NA TRBV6-6 CASSYWSLDSYEQYF TGTGCCAGCAGTTACTGGTCGCTAGACAGCTACGAGCAGTACTTC
TRBJ2-7 NA NA TRBV7-9 CASSLKPGYEQYF TGTGCCAGCAGCTTGAAACCGGGCTACGAGCAGTACTTC
TRBJ1-1 NA NA TRBV19 CASSTEFGSMNTEAFF TGTGCCAGTAGTACCGAGTTCGGCAGTATGAACACTGAAGCTTTCTTT
TRBJ2-5 NA NA TRBV5-1 CASSYDTQRTPGGTQYF TGCGCCAGCAGCTACGATACCCAGCGGACTCCTGGTGGGACCCAGTACTTC
TRBJ1-1 NA NA TRBV29-1 CSVESARADEAFF TGCAGCGTTGAATCGGCGAGGGCAGATGAAGCTTTCTTT
TRBJ2-1 medium-sized TRBD2 TRBV6-7 CASSYFLLAGVYNEQFF TGTGCCAGCAGTTACTTCCTTCTAGCGGGTGTTTACAATGAGCAGTTCTTC
TRBJ1-6 NA TRBD1 TRBV6-6 CASSSYRGQQSPLHF TGTGCCAGCAGCTCATACAGGGGGCAACAATCACCCCTCCACTTT
TRBJ2-4 few TRBD2 TRBV6-4 CASKSGLAGIAKNIQYF TGTGCCAGCAAATCGGGACTAGCGGGAATAGCCAAAAACATTCAGTACTTC
TRBJ2-7 medium-sized NA TRBV11-3 CASSLAHLRQTAYEQYF TGTGCCAGCAGCTTAGCCCACTTACGTCAGACAGCCTACGAGCAGTACTTC
TRBJ1-2 NA NA TRBV18 CASSHGPQQRYGYTF TGTGCCAGCTCCCACGGGCCCCAGCAGAGATATGGCTACACCTTC
TRBJ1-4 NA NA TRBV6-6 CASSYSSVANEKLFF TGTGCCAGCAGTTACTCCAGTGTGGCTAATGAAAAACTGTTTTTT
TRBJ1-6 few NA TRBV5-4 CASSLAPGANSPLHF TGTGCCAGCAGCTTGGCCCCCGGGGCCAATTCACCCCTCCACTTT
TRBJ1-6 NA NA TRBV4-3 CASKESQGNSPLHF TGCGCCAGCAAGGAAAGCCAGGGGAATTCACCCCTCCACTTT
TRBJ2-1 NA NA TRBV30 CAWSRVPPQFF TGTGCCTGGAGTAGGGTCCCCCCGCAGTTCTTC
TRBJ2-1 few NA TRBV11-2 CASSLVSRLRRGQFF TGTGCCAGCAGCTTAGTTTCCCGGCTTCGGAGGGGGCAGTTCTTC
TRBJ2-3 NA TRBD1 TRBV7-9 CASSLGDSSTDTQYF TGTGCCAGCAGCTTAGGGGACAGTAGCACAGATACGCAGTATTTT
TRBJ2-5 NA NA TRBV18 CASSPFSSGVETQYF TGTGCCAGCTCACCATTTTCTTCAGGGGTGGAGACCCAGTACTTC
TRBJ2-2 hyperexpanded NA TRBV6-6 CASSPGRSNTGELFF TGTGCCAGCAGCCCGGGACGGTCGAACACCGGGGAGCTGTTTTTT